Below, 24 T cell receptor beta chains from the same sample are listed, as sequenced in a study of technical replicates of blood from a handful of donors. TCRdb keeps only in-frame clones here, not all; method: immunoSEQ multiplex PCR. The table includes under 100,000 clones, roughly 95% detected once. Sequences were obtained from T cells isolated from PBMCs. The receptors were gathered from a human donor in good health.

The chain employs TRBV10-3 and TRBJ1-2, with TRBD1 as a possible D gene (5 bases). From germline, CDR1 is ENHRY and CDR2 SYGVKD. The CDR3 runs 14 residues. The ends were cut back, 6 bases at V and 4 bases at J, with 15 bases in the middle. The CDR3 loop is CAIREVDRPYGYTF. The CDR3, as DNA: TGTGCCATCAGGGAGGTTGACAGACCCTATGGCTACACCTTC.

The chain combines TRBV11-3 with TRBJ2-7; D may be TRBD1 (5 bases). Germline assignment: CDR1 SGHNT and CDR2 YENEEA. The CDR3 spans 12 residues. The V gene lost 4 bases and the J gene lost 1 base, with 5 bases spanning the gap. CDR3 amino acids: CASSWTSYEQYF. The CDR3 bases are TGTGCCAGCAGCTGGACATCCTACGAGCAGTACTTC.

This clone occurred once. The chain uses TRBV7-3 and TRBJ2-1; 14 bases match TRBD2. V was clipped by 6 bases and J by 8 bases; unmatched bases: 6. The CDR3 has 15 residues. Germline-derived CDR1 and CDR2 are SGHTA and FQGTGA. CDR3 coding DNA: TGTGCCAGCAGACCCGGACTAGCGGGAGGAGATGAGCAGTTCTTC. It encodes CASRPGLAGGDEQFF.

The CDR3 protein is CASKPLAGTYNEQFF. The CDR3 nucleotides are TGTGCCAGTAAGCCCCTCGCGGGAACCTACAATGAGCAGTTCTTC. The V and J genes are TRBV19 and TRBJ2-1; D possibly corresponds to TRBD2 (6 bases). The CDR3 runs 15 residues. The V end lost 7 bases, the J end lost 2 bases, and 15 bases lay between the germline ends. The germline V gene has CDR1 LNHDA and CDR2 SQIVND (reference sequence).

This clone was seen a single time. J is TRBJ2-2 and V is TRBV27; tentative D call: TRBD2 (5 bases). CDR1 and CDR2 (germline): MNHEY, SMNVEV (reference sequence). Trimming removed 2 bases from V and 5 bases from J, with 9 bases in between. This CDR3 is built from 14 residues. CDR3 bases: TGTGCCAGCAGTTTAATTCGGGGTACCGGGGAGCTGTTTTTT. It is translated as CASSLIRGTGELFF.

This chain connects TRBV15 to TRBJ1-4, with a possible D match to TRBD1 (5 bases). The V gene's germline CDR1 is LNHNV and CDR2 YYDKDF (reference sequence). The ends were cut back, 3 bases at V and 5 bases at J, with 16 bases in the middle. The CDR3 has 16 amino acids. As DNA, the CDR3 is TGTGCCACCAGCAGGGAGGGGCGGGGACTAAATGAAAAACTGTTTTTT. Protein product: CATSREGRGLNEKLFF. The whole variable domain, remainder taken from reference TRBV15 and TRBJ1-4, is DAMVIQNPRYQVTQFGKPVTLSCSQTLNHNVMYWYQQKSSQAPKLLFHYYDKDFNNEADTPDNFQSRRPNTSFCFLDIRSPGLGDTAMYLCATSREGRGLNEKLFFGSGTQLSVL.

In the case of this clone: At one end the junction does not follow the germline gene, possibly because of a read error. V usage is TRBV18 and J usage is TRBJ2-7; 9 positions agree with TRBD1. The CDR3 covers 15 residues. From germline, CDR1 is KGHSH and CDR2 LQKENI. This CDR3 is CASSSPGTGMYEQYF. The CDR3 DNA follows: TGTGCCAGCTCATCACCCGGGACAGGGATGTACGAGCAGTACTTC.

This clone occurred a few times. V gene TRBV9 combines with J gene TRBJ1-5; D is unclear. The length of the CDR3 is 17 residues. The germline CDR1 and CDR2 sequences are SGDLS and YYNGEE. V was trimmed by 0 bases and J by 4 bases, leaving 17 bases between them. The CDR3 region has the DNA TGTGCCAGCAGCGTAGAGGCGGCCCCTCTCCTTAATCAGCCCCAGCATTTT. Its protein product is CASSVEAAPLLNQPQHF.

V usage is TRBV6-5 and J usage is TRBJ2-1; 7 bases are shared with TRBD2. This CDR3 contains 14 residues. V lost 7 bases, J lost 7 bases, and 10 bases stayed unmatched. Looked up from germline, CDR1 is MNHEY and CDR2 is SVGAGI. CDR3: CASTGGSHRNEQFF. The CDR3 DNA reads as TGTGCCAGCACAGGCGGGAGCCATAGGAATGAGCAGTTCTTC.

The genes are TRBV5-4 and TRBJ1-1; no clear D gene. Germline V gene sequence: CDR1 SGHNT, CDR2 YYREEE (reference sequence). Trimming stripped 4 bases from V and 5 bases from J, with 12 bases between. The CDR3 covers 13 residues. CDR3 nucleotides: TGTGCCAGCAGCCTCTCTATCGGTACTGAAGCTTTCTTT. As protein: CASSLSIGTEAFF.

The genes are TRBV2 and TRBJ2-3; D gene unclear. Between the trimmed V and J ends, which lost 8 bases and 6 bases, there was a span of 9 bases. Germline CDR1 reads SNHLY; CDR2 reads FYNNEI. The CDR3 sequence is 11 residues long. CDR3 DNA: TGTGCCAGCGTTTACTCGGATACGCAGTATTTT. This codes for CASVYSDTQYF. Complete variable domain (other parts from reference TRBV2 and TRBJ2-3): EPEVTQTPSHQVTQMGQEVILRCVPISNHLYFYWYRQILGQKVEFLVSFYNNEISEKSEIFDDQFSVERPDGSNFTLKIRSTKLEDSAMYFCASVYSDTQYFGPGTRLTVL.

The DNA of the CDR3 is TGTGCCTATAGACAGGGACCCTACGAGCAGTACTTC. Translating it yields CAYRQGPYEQYF. The chain uses TRBV6-1 and TRBJ2-7; 7 nucleotides line up with TRBD1. CDR3 size: 12 residues. Losses at the gene ends were 11 bases for V and 2 bases for J; bases not matched to a gene: 6. CDR1 is MNHNS, CDR2 SASEGT, per germline.

This clone was seen more than once but under ten times. The chain carries TRBV30 and TRBJ2-1; 7 bases match TRBD2. Germline V gene sequence: CDR1 GTSNPN, CDR2 SVGIG (reference sequence). The CDR3 is made up of 15 amino acids. After removal of 3 bases from V and 0 bases from J, the junction contained 5 bases not matched to a gene. CDR3 protein: CAWSGKRDSYNEQFF. CDR3 DNA: TGTGCCTGGAGCGGAAAGCGGGACTCCTACAATGAGCAGTTCTTC.

The rearrangement links TRBV7-3 to TRBJ2-2; 9 bases align to TRBD2. V was pared by 5 bases and J by 10 bases, with 8 bases of the junction left unmatched. The germline V gene encodes CDR1 SGHTA and CDR2 FQGTGA. CDR3 size: 14 residues. CDR3 coding DNA: TGTGCCAGCAGCCCCGGACTAGCGCCGGAGGAGCTGTTTTTT. This translates into CASSPGLAPEELFF.

V gene TRBV6-5 combines with J gene TRBJ1-1, with D possibly TRBD1 on 6 matching bases. CDR3 size: 14 residues. Germline V CDR1 and CDR2: MNHEY, SVGAGI. V lost 0 bases to trimming and J lost 4 bases, with 9 bases between them. As DNA, the CDR3 is TGTGCCAGCAGTTACTCAGGGGGGGGCACTGAAGCTTTCTTT. Amino acid sequence: CASSYSGGGTEAFF.

This clone was picked up one time. CDR3 sequence reads: CASSVRGRQETQYF. Here the CDR3 DNA reads TGTGCCAGCAGCGTCAGGGGGCGGCAAGAGACCCAGTACTTC. V and J are TRBV28 and TRBJ2-5; 8 bases align to TRBD1. The length of the CDR3 is 14 residues. Looked up from germline, CDR1 is MDHEN and CDR2 is SYDVKM. With 6 bases clipped from V and 2 bases from J, the junction kept 5 bases outside the gene matches.

This clone was observed a handful of times. CDR3 DNA: TGTGCCAGCTCACCCCAATTTCACAGGGGAACTGAAGCTTTCTTT. Its translation: CASSPQFHRGTEAFF. This chain connects TRBV18 to TRBJ1-1, with 7 bases matching TRBD1. The junction had 9 bases not matched to a gene; V was cut back by 3 bases and J by 5 bases. Germline V gene data show CDR1 as KGHSH and CDR2 as LQKENI. The CDR3 has 15 amino acids.

The chain recombines TRBV4-1 with TRBJ2-1; possibly TRBD2 for D (6 bases). V was trimmed by 0 bases and J by 5 bases, leaving 11 bases between them. CDR3 length: 15 residues. The germline V gene encodes CDR1 MGHRA and CDR2 YSYEKL. The CDR3 DNA follows: TGCGCCAGCAGCCAAGATGGGGGGATCCACAATGAGCAGTTCTTC. Its translation: CASSQDGGIHNEQFF.

This clone has more than one count but fewer than ten. V usage is TRBV9 and J usage is TRBJ1-1; D is possibly TRBD1 (5 bases). Germline CDR1 is SGDLS and CDR2 is YYNGEE. Between the trimmed V and J ends, which lost 3 bases and 1 base, there was a span of 13 bases. CDR3 length: 15 residues. CDR3 residues: CASSEGRWGNTEAFF. The CDR3 DNA reads TGTGCCAGCAGCGAGGGGCGGTGGGGGAACACTGAAGCTTTCTTT.

CDR3 DNA: TGTGCCAGCAGCGCCGGGACAGGGGGGTCCTACGAGCAGTACTTC. It codes for CASSAGTGGSYEQYF. This chain uses TRBV9 with TRBJ2-7; 11 positions match TRBD1. The CDR3 is 15 amino acids. The germline CDR1 and CDR2 sequences are SGDLS and YYNGEE. Germline trimming cut 3 bases from V and 1 base from J; bases unmatched to any gene: 3.

V and J are TRBV5-1 and TRBJ2-7; 8 bases fit TRBD1. Germline V gene sequence: CDR1 SGHRS, CDR2 YFSETQ. This CDR3 comprises 14 residues. V shed 4 bases and J 5 bases; nucleotides not matched to a gene: 8. CDR3 sequence reads: CASSLRTGRHEQYF. CDR3 nucleotide sequence: TGCGCCAGCAGCCTGAGGACAGGGAGGCACGAGCAGTACTTC. The complete variable domain, with remaining parts taken from reference TRBV5-1 and TRBJ2-7, reads KAGVTQTPRYLIKTRGQQVTLSCSPISGHRSVSWYQQTPGQGLQFLFEYFSETQRNKGNFPGRFSGRQFSNSRSEMNVSTLELGDSALYLCASSLRTGRHEQYFGPGTRLTVT.

V gene TRBV5-4 combines with J gene TRBJ2-7; 11 bases match TRBD2. J was trimmed by 7 bases and V by 1 base; bases with no gene match: 13. The CDR3 is made up of 17 amino acids. Germline V gene lookup returns CDR1 SGHNT and CDR2 YYREEE (reference sequence). CDR3 in amino acids: CASSLKLAGVASGEQYF. The CDR3 nucleotides read TGTGCCAGCAGCTTGAAACTAGCGGGAGTGGCGTCGGGAGAGCAGTACTTC.

J is TRBJ2-7 and V is TRBV30; tentative D call: TRBD2 (6 bases). Trimming took 5 bases from V and 6 from J, leaving 14 bases between them. Germline values: CDR1 GTSNPN, CDR2 SVGIG (reference sequence). The CDR3 sequence is 12 residues long. CDR3 sequence: CAWGPYGGEQYF. The CDR3 DNA follows: TGTGCCTGGGGGCCCTACGGGGGCGAGCAGTACTTC.

The chain is built from TRBV19 and TRBJ1-5; possible D gene TRBD1, 6 bases. CDR1 and CDR2 (germline): LNHDA, SQIVND (reference sequence). CDR3 length: 14 residues. V lost 6 bases and J lost 6, with 15 bases in between. DNA of the CDR3: TGTGCCAGTAGACCCTCTCCAGGGGTTCAGCCCCAGCATTTT. Amino acid sequence: CASRPSPGVQPQHF.